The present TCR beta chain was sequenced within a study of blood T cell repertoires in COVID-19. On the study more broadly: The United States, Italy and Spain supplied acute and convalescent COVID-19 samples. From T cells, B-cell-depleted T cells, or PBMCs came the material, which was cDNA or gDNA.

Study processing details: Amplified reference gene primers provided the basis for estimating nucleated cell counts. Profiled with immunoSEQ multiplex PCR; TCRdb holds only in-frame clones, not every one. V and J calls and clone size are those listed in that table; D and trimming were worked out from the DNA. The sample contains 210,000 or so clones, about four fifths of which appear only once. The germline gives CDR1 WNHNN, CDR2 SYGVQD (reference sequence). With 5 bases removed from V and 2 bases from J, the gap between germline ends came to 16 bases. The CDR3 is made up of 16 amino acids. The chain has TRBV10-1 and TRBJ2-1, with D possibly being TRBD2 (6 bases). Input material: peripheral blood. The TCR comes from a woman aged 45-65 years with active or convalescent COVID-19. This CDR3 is CASSKGGYPPYNEQFF. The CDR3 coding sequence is TGCGCCAGCAGTAAAGGAGGGTATCCGCCCTACAATGAGCAGTTCTTC.